This entry lists 21 T cell receptor beta chains sequenced from one sample in a study of T cell changes during pregnancy in multiple sclerosis. Here immunoSEQ multiplex PCR was the method, and the copy in TCRdb shows in-frame clones only, minus some. The table lists some 51,000 clones, roughly 94% of them singletons. The sample in question was CD4+ T cells from peripheral blood mononuclear cells, obtained in the second trimester of pregnancy. The receptors here all came from a female donor with multiple sclerosis, enrolled in a pregnancy study.

In nucleotides, the CDR3 is TGTGCCGTTGAACAGGGAAATGGCGACTATGGCTACACCTTC. Protein product: CAVEQGNGDYGYTF. The chain links TRBV10-3 to TRBJ1-2, with TRBD1 as a possible D gene (6 bases). The V and J ends lost 11 bases and 3 bases respectively, with 19 bases between them. Looked up from germline, CDR1 is ENHRY and CDR2 is SYGVKD. The length of the CDR3 is 14 residues.

This clone was detected once. The chain has TRBV5-1 and TRBJ1-1; the D gene is possibly TRBD1 (6 bases). The germline V and J ends were trimmed by 2 bases and 0 bases, with 11 bases remaining between them. The germline CDR1 and CDR2 sequences are SGHRS and YFSETQ. The CDR3 is 15 amino acids. The CDR3 DNA reads TGCGCCAGCAGCTTTGGGGGCCCGATGAACACTGAAGCTTTCTTT. This gives the protein CASSFGGPMNTEAFF.

This chain joins TRBV11-2 and TRBJ1-6; 10 nucleotides align to TRBD1. Germline V gene sequence: CDR1 SGHAT, CDR2 FQNNGV. V lost 1 base and J lost 13; bases outside the gene matches: 4. The CDR3 consists of 14 residues. The CDR3 nucleotides read TGTGCCAGCAGCTTAGGAGGACAGGGGGTGCCCCTCCACTTT. This translates into CASSLGGQGVPLHF. Full variable domain (remainder filled in from reference TRBV11-2 and TRBJ1-6): EAGVAQSPRYKIIEKRQSVAFWCNPISGHATLYWYQQILGQGPKLLIQFQNNGVVDDSQLPKDRFSAERLKGVDSTLKIQPAKLEDSAVYLCASSLGGQGVPLHFGNGTRLTVT.

The chain recombines TRBV9 with TRBJ1-1; maybe TRBD1 (5 bases). CDR1 is SGDLS, CDR2 YYNGEE, per germline. Between the trimmed V and J ends, which lost 3 bases and 4 bases, there was a span of 25 bases. The CDR3 is made up of 18 amino acids. In DNA, the CDR3 is TGTGCCAGCAGCGCCCTTCAGGCCCCAAGGGGATCGGGCACTGAAGCTTTCTTT. Translation gives CASSALQAPRGSGTEAFF.

V and J are TRBV6-9 and TRBJ1-2; D is uncertain. Trimming cost V 4 bases and J 6 bases, with 15 bases left between them. The CDR3 length is 14 residues. Germline CDR1 is MNHGY and CDR2 is SVAAGI. CDR3: CASSSRRGVDGYTF. In DNA form, the CDR3 reads TGTGCCAGCAGTTCTCGTCGGGGAGTGGATGGCTACACCTTC.

V is TRBV30 and J is TRBJ1-6; possible D gene TRBD1, 6 bases. V lost 2 bases and J 16 bases, leaving 9 bases between the germline ends. The CDR3 has 10 residues. CDR1 is GTSNPN, CDR2 SVGIG, per germline (reference sequence). DNA of the CDR3: TGTGCCTGGAGTACAGGGCCTCTCCACTTT. This codes for CAWSTGPLHF.

Only a few counts were recorded for this clone. This chain connects TRBV11-2 to TRBJ1-6; 7 bases match TRBD1. Trimming at V came to 1 base and at J to 12 bases, leaving 9 bases not matched to a gene. The CDR3 covers 15 residues. Germline CDR1 SGHAT, CDR2 FQNNGV. CDR3 sequence reads: CASSLVSTGDKPLHF. The CDR3, as DNA: TGTGCCAGCAGCTTAGTTAGTACAGGGGATAAACCCCTCCACTTT.

This rearrangement joins TRBV9 to TRBJ2-1, with 7 bases matching TRBD1. Unmatched junction bases numbered 2, after V lost 0 bases and J lost 2 bases. This CDR3 has 15 amino acids. Germline V lookup: CDR1 SGDLS, CDR2 YYNGEE. DNA for the CDR3: TGTGCCAGCAGCGTAGCCAGGGGGACCTACAATGAGCAGTTCTTC. The encoded protein is CASSVARGTYNEQFF.

This clone showed up just once. Other DNA variants within this sample encode the same CDR3. V is TRBV18 and J is TRBJ1-1; D may be TRBD1 (5 bases). Germline-derived CDR1 and CDR2 are KGHSH and LQKENI. V lost 3 bases, J lost 1 base, and 6 bases lay in between. This CDR3 has 13 amino acids. The CDR3 loop is CASSPQGNTEAFF. CDR3 nucleotides: TGTGCCAGCTCACCGCAGGGGAACACTGAAGCTTTCTTT.

This clone was counted between two and nine times. The chain couples TRBV6-5 to TRBJ1-5; TRBD1 matches at 7 bases. Germline CDR1 reads MNHEY; CDR2 reads SVGAGI. V shed 6 bases, J shed 1 base, and the junction held 6 bases outside the gene matches. The CDR3 sequence is 15 residues long. The CDR3 nucleotides are TGTGCCAGCAGGGGGGCGGGACAGAGCAATCAGCCCCAGCATTTT. This encodes CASRGAGQSNQPQHF.

V usage is TRBV6-5 and J usage is TRBJ2-7; 9 bases match TRBD1. Germline loops: CDR1 MNHEY, CDR2 SVGAGI. J gave up 2 bases and V 6 bases, and 2 bases lay outside the gene matches. The CDR3 consists of 13 residues. In nucleotides, the CDR3 is TGTGCCAGCAGGAGACAGGGGGCCTACGAGCAGTACTTC. Its protein is CASRRQGAYEQYF.

The gene calls are TRBV21-1 and TRBJ2-7; the tabulated D call, TRBD2, remains unverified against the DNA. TRBV21-1 represents a pseudogene. The CDR3 runs to 11 residues. Written as DNA, the CDR3 is TGTGCCAGCAGCAAACAGAGGGTCAAGTTCTTC. Its protein is CASSKQRVKFF.

V gene TRBV5-1 combines with J gene TRBJ1-5; D unclear. This CDR3 spans 15 amino acids. V was clipped by 0 bases and J by 0 bases, with 7 bases between them. Germline V gene sequence: CDR1 SGHRS, CDR2 YFSETQ. In DNA form, the CDR3 reads TGCGCCAGCAGCTTGGCAGGTGATAGCAATCAGCCCCAGCATTTT. Translation: CASSLAGDSNQPQHF.

The genes are TRBV6-1 and TRBJ1-1; weak D call: TRBD1 (6 bases). Germline V gene lookup returns CDR1 MNHNS and CDR2 SASEGT. The CDR3 sequence is 13 residues long. Deletions cut 5 bases from V and 10 bases from J, with 17 bases between. CDR3 in amino acids: CASSSRDISGAFF. The CDR3, as DNA: TGTGCCAGCAGTTCCCGGGACATTTCTGGAGCTTTCTTT.

The chain joins TRBV28 to TRBJ1-2; D unclear. V was pared by 3 bases and J by 8 bases, with 10 bases between. CDR3 length: 12 amino acids. The V gene's germline CDR1 is MDHEN and CDR2 SYDVKM. This CDR3 reads CASSFRREGYTF. CDR3 DNA: TGTGCCAGCAGTTTCCGGAGGGAAGGCTACACCTTC.

The V call is TRBV11-2, the J call TRBJ2-5; 14 bases map to TRBD2. Germline CDR1 is SGHAT and CDR2 is FQNNGV. V dropped 3 bases and J dropped 4; count of bases not matched to a gene: 10. The CDR3 loop spans 18 amino acids. Written as DNA, the CDR3 is TGTGCCAGCAGCTTTGGACTAGCGGGGGGACTCCAGCCAGAGACCCAGTACTTC. Translated, it gives CASSFGLAGGLQPETQYF.

This clone was recorded once. This chain joins TRBV4-1 and TRBJ2-7; no clear D. The germline gives CDR1 MGHRA, CDR2 YSYEKL. With 0 bases removed from V and 2 bases from J, the gap between germline ends came to 11 bases. The CDR3 is 15 residues long. Written as DNA, the CDR3 is TGCGCCAGCAGCCAAGAGACTTTCTCTACCTACGAGCAGTACTTC. This translates into CASSQETFSTYEQYF.

J is TRBJ2-7 and V is TRBV5-1; 8 bases match TRBD1. V lost 1 base and J lost 0; bases outside the gene matches: 6. Germline V gene lookup returns CDR1 SGHRS and CDR2 YFSETQ. The CDR3 spans 16 residues. CDR3: CASSLWGQESSYEQYF. The CDR3 DNA is TGCGCCAGCAGCTTGTGGGGACAGGAGAGCTCCTACGAGCAGTACTTC.

This chain joins TRBV11-2 and TRBJ2-7; TRBD2 might be the D (7 bases). The CDR3 loop spans 16 amino acids. V was trimmed by 0 bases and J by 0 bases, leaving 12 bases between them. CDR1 SGHAT and CDR2 FQNNGV come from the germline V gene. In DNA form, the CDR3 reads TGTGCCAGCAGCTTAGATAGGGGGGGCCCCTCCTACGAGCAGTACTTC. This sequence encodes CASSLDRGGPSYEQYF. Full variable domain (rest looked up from reference TRBV11-2 and TRBJ2-7): EAGVAQSPRYKIIEKRQSVAFWCNPISGHATLYWYQQILGQGPKLLIQFQNNGVVDDSQLPKDRFSAERLKGVDSTLKIQPAKLEDSAVYLCASSLDRGGPSYEQYFGPGTRLTVT.

The V call is TRBV7-6, the J call TRBJ2-7; the match to TRBD2 covers 11 bases. The ends lost 1 base at V and 0 bases at J; junction bases unmatched: 8. Germline V gene data show CDR1 as SGHVS and CDR2 as FNYEAQ. CDR3 length: 18 amino acids. The CDR3 sequence is CASSLVGTSGAISYEQYF. CDR3 bases: TGTGCCAGCAGCTTAGTCGGGACTAGCGGTGCTATCTCCTACGAGCAGTACTTC.

This clone was seen more than once but under ten times. This chain connects TRBV7-6 to TRBJ2-7; D is undetermined. V lost 0 bases, J lost 1 base, and 4 bases lay in between. CDR1 is SGHVS, CDR2 FNYEAQ, per germline. The CDR3 totals 13 residues. For the CDR3, the DNA is TGTGCCAGCAGCTTAGCTTCGTCCTACGAGCAGTACTTC. Protein product: CASSLASSYEQYF.